This T cell receptor beta chain comes out of a study of blood T cells in healthy people across ages. The study, taken as a whole, reports: The unsorted PBMCs prevented any conclusive comparison of naive versus antigen-experienced cells.

There are 14 residues in the CDR3. From germline, CDR1 is SGHRS and CDR2 YFSETQ. Investigators took ten milliliters of peripheral blood from every donor. This clonotype was observed at least ten times. The antigen is undetermined. The germline gene is not matched at one end of the junction; a read error may be the cause. A second PCR of about 6 to 12 cycles used a sample-barcoded 5' primer and a J-beta primer mix. From the 5' RACE reads, TCRdb called clonotypes with MiXCR, one entry per CDR3 protein. The profile shows some 1.5 million distinct CDR3 sequences, roughly 28% of them singletons. The V gene is TRBV5-1, the J gene TRBJ2-5, with 10 bases lining up with TRBD1. The receptor's source is a woman aged 25-40 years in good health. Sequencing used blood. This chain's CDR3 is CASSSTGGGETQYF. The CDR3 DNA reads TGTGCCAGCAGCTCGACAGGGGGCGGAGAGACCCAGTACTTC.